This passage covers 19 T cell receptor beta chains from one sample sequenced in a study of high-grade serous ovarian cancer treatment subgroups. Assay used: immunoSEQ multiplex PCR; TCRdb lists only in-frame clones, some missing. This sample has some 7,000 clones; 75% to 80% occur once, and the top ten carry 4.5% to 5.5%. Tumor samples were obtained before definitive surgery or chemotherapy. Sequencing was performed on tumor tissue. The receptors here all came from a human donor with high-grade serous ovarian cancer.

The chain combines TRBV11-3 with TRBJ1-6; TRBD1 matches 8 bases. J gave up 5 bases and V 4 bases, and 1 base lay outside the gene matches. CDR1 and CDR2 (germline): SGHNT, YENEEA. The CDR3 is 14 amino acids. CDR3 bases: TGTGCCAGCAGCTCGGGACAGGATAATTCACCCCTCCACTTT. Translating it yields CASSSGQDNSPLHF.

In its sample, this clone was seen a few times. The CDR3 sequence is CASSGQGGGNQPQHF. DNA for the CDR3: TGTGCCAGTAGCGGACAGGGGGGTGGCAATCAGCCCCAGCATTTT. The chain employs TRBV19 and TRBJ1-5, with 10 bases aligning to TRBD1. Trimming at V came to 6 bases and at J to 2 bases, leaving 4 bases not matched to a gene. The CDR3 is 15 residues long. Germline V gene data show CDR1 as LNHDA and CDR2 as SQIVND (reference sequence).

There are a few counts of this clone. The rearrangement links TRBV10-3 to TRBJ1-1; D is perhaps TRBD1 (5 bases). The CDR3 length is 13 residues. CDR1 is ENHRY, CDR2 SYGVKD, per germline. The V end lost 4 bases, the J end lost 10 bases, and 16 bases lay between the germline ends. CDR3 bases: TGTGCCATCAGTGCCGACCGACCGGGGGGAGCTTTCTTT. It is translated as CAISADRPGGAFF.

The chain carries TRBV6-5 and TRBJ2-1; D gene uncertain. V lost 0 bases and J lost 10, with 13 bases in between. The CDR3 totals 14 residues. The V gene's germline CDR1 is MNHEY and CDR2 SVGAGI. This CDR3 is CASSYSGQSREQFF. CDR3 DNA sequence: TGTGCCAGCAGTTACTCCGGCCAGTCGCGAGAGCAGTTCTTC.

This clone was seen a few times. The rearrangement uses TRBV2 and TRBJ1-1, with D tentatively TRBD1 (5 bases). This CDR3 spans 13 amino acids. The germline V gene has CDR1 SNHLY and CDR2 FYNNEI. The germline V and J ends were trimmed by 4 bases and 3 bases, with 9 bases remaining between them. The CDR3 reads CASSVGLHTEAFF. DNA of the CDR3: TGTGCCAGCAGTGTGGGGCTCCACACTGAAGCTTTCTTT.

V usage is TRBV7-9 and J usage is TRBJ2-5, with D perhaps TRBD1 (6 bases). CDR3 length: 14 residues. V lost 5 bases, J lost 4 bases, and 14 bases lay in between. From germline, CDR1 is SEHNR and CDR2 FQNEAQ (reference sequence). The CDR3, as DNA: TGTGCCAGCAGCCCGTTACAGGGTCGAGAGACCCAGTACTTC. Protein sequence: CASSPLQGRETQYF.

The rearrangement links TRBV6-5 to TRBJ2-5, with 11 bases matching TRBD2. The V gene end was trimmed by 2 bases and the J gene end by 5 bases; junction bases not matched to a gene: 4. CDR1 is MNHEY, CDR2 SVGAGI, per germline. The CDR3 length is 15 residues. CDR3 coding DNA: TGTGCCAGCAGTTACGTTAGCGGGGGGGCGGAGACCCAGTACTTC. This gives the protein CASSYVSGGAETQYF.

The rearrangement links TRBV6-6 to TRBJ1-5; TRBD1 matches 9 bases. The germline CDR1 and CDR2 sequences are MNHNY and SVGAGI (reference sequence). J gave up 4 bases and V 6 bases, and 10 bases lay outside the gene matches. There are 16 residues in the CDR3. The CDR3 sequence: CASSQGQGGRNQPQHF. The CDR3 DNA reads as TGTGCCAGCAGCCAGGGACAGGGTGGGAGGAATCAGCCCCAGCATTTT.

The chain carries TRBV9 and TRBJ2-5, with 7 positions matching TRBD1. The V segment lost 5 bases and the J segment 2 bases; nucleotides outside the gene matches: 12. The CDR3 totals 16 residues. Germline V gene lookup returns CDR1 SGDLS and CDR2 YYNGEE. The CDR3 DNA follows: TGTGCCAGCAGTCGTACCCCGGGACAGCCACAAGAGACCCAGTACTTC. Amino acids: CASSRTPGQPQETQYF.

This rearrangement joins TRBV7-6 to TRBJ1-4; a weak D match, TRBD1 (6 bases). The CDR3 contains 16 residues. With 0 bases removed from V and 7 bases from J, the gap between germline ends came to 15 bases. Germline V gives CDR1 SGHVS, CDR2 FNYEAQ. CDR3 bases: TGTGCCAGCAGCTTAGCCGCAGGGGAGGGGGTTGAAAAACTGTTTTTT. Translated, it gives CASSLAAGEGVEKLFF.

V gene TRBV5-1 combines with J gene TRBJ1-2; possible D gene TRBD1, 6 bases. This CDR3 has 15 amino acids. Germline V gives CDR1 SGHRS, CDR2 YFSETQ. V was clipped by 5 bases and J by 2 bases, with 16 bases between them. The CDR3 DNA reads TGCGCCAGCAGTGTGGAGCGGCAGGGGAACTATGGCTACACCTTC. It is translated as CASSVERQGNYGYTF. Full variable domain (outside the CDR3, taken from reference TRBV5-1 and TRBJ1-2): KAGVTQTPRYLIKTRGQQVTLSCSPISGHRSVSWYQQTPGQGLQFLFEYFSETQRNKGNFPGRFSGRQFSNSRSEMNVSTLELGDSALYLCASSVERQGNYGYTFGSGTRLTVV.

The V and J genes are TRBV9 and TRBJ2-2; TRBD2 agrees at 7 bases. This CDR3 has 15 amino acids. With V trimmed by 0 bases and J by 4 bases, 3 bases remained unmatched. CDR1 and CDR2 from the germline V gene are SGDLS and YYNGEE. CDR3 sequence (DNA): TGTGCCAGCAGCGTAGCCCCGGGGGGCACCGGGGAGCTGTTTTTT. Its translation is CASSVAPGGTGELFF.

This clone has more than one count but fewer than ten. V usage is TRBV27 and J usage is TRBJ1-6; tentatively, D is TRBD1 (5 bases). The V gene lost 1 base and the J gene lost 7 bases, with 14 bases spanning the gap. There are 16 residues in the CDR3. Germline V gives CDR1 MNHEY, CDR2 SMNVEV (reference sequence). As DNA, the CDR3 is TGTGCCAGCAGTTTATGGGCAGGGCTGAAAAATTCACCCCTCCACTTT. Protein: CASSLWAGLKNSPLHF.

The CDR3 bases are TGTGCCAGCAGCCCGAGGACGGCGAACACCGGGGAGCTGTTTTTT. The encoded protein is CASSPRTANTGELFF. This sequence joins TRBV7-2 and TRBJ2-2; D is undetermined. CDR1 SGHTA and CDR2 FQGNSA come from the germline V gene. The CDR3 is made up of 15 amino acids. Trimming shortened V by 5 bases and J by 0 bases, and 10 bases separated the two germline ends.

Comment on this clone: Other DNA sequences in the sample encode the same CDR3. The V gene is TRBV11-2, the J gene TRBJ1-6, with 8 bases fitting TRBD1. The V gene's germline CDR1 is SGHAT and CDR2 FQNNGV. CDR3 size: 15 residues. Trimming removed 1 base from V and 7 bases from J; junction bases left unmatched: 3. The CDR3 nucleotides read TGTGCCAGCAGCTTAGGGGGGACAGGCAATTCACCCCTCCACTTT. This sequence encodes CASSLGGTGNSPLHF.

The V gene is TRBV13, the J gene TRBJ2-3; TRBD1 might be the D (6 bases). The V end lost 0 bases, the J end lost 4 bases, and 11 bases lay between the germline ends. CDR3 length: 15 amino acids. Germline assignment: CDR1 PRHDT and CDR2 FYEKMQ (reference sequence). Here the CDR3 reads CASSLGRGSADTQYF. CDR3 bases: TGTGCCAGCAGCTTAGGCAGGGGATCCGCAGATACGCAGTATTTT. Drawing the rest from reference TRBV13 and TRBJ2-3, the complete variable domain is AAGVIQSPRHLIKEKRETATLKCYPIPRHDTVYWYQQGPGQDPQFLISFYEKMQSDKGSIPDRFSAQQFSDYHSELNMSSLELGDSALYFCASSLGRGSADTQYFGPGTRLTVL.

The rearrangement uses TRBV19 and TRBJ2-2; TRBD1 matches 7 bases. There are 14 residues in the CDR3. V lost 5 bases and J lost 3; bases outside the gene matches: 3. Per germline, CDR1 LNHDA and CDR2 SQIVND (reference sequence). CDR3 coding DNA: TGTGCCAGTAGTTCTCAGGGGGACACCGGGGAGCTGTTTTTT. The encoded protein is CASSSQGDTGELFF.

This chain joins TRBV6-6 and TRBJ1-1; D is ambiguous. V shed 8 bases and J shed 0 bases, with 4 bases lying between them. Germline V gene data show CDR1 as MNHNY and CDR2 as SVGAGI (reference sequence). This CDR3 is 11 amino acids long. CDR3 DNA: TGTGCCAGCCGCCTGAACACTGAAGCTTTCTTT. Translating gives CASRLNTEAFF.

This chain uses TRBV5-6 with TRBJ2-7; TRBD1 matches 9 bases. The CDR3 spans 12 residues. Germline loops: CDR1 SGHDT, CDR2 YYEEEE. The V and J ends lost 7 bases and 7 bases, in that order; junction bases with no gene match: 6. The CDR3 spells CASGGQGWEQYF. For the CDR3, the DNA is TGTGCCAGCGGCGGACAGGGGTGGGAGCAGTACTTC.